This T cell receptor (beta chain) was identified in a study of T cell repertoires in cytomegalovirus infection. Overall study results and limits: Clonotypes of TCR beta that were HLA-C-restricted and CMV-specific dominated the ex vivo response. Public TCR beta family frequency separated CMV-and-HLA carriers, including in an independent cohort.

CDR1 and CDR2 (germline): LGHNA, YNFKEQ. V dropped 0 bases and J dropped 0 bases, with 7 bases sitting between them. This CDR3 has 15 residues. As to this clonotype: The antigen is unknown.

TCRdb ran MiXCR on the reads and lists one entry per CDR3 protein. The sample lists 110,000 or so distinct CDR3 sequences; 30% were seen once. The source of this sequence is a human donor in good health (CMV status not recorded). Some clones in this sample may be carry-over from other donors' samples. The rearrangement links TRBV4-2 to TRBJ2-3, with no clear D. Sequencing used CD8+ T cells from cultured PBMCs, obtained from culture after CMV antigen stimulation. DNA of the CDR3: TGTGCCAGCAGCCAAGATCTAGGGAGCACAGATACGCAGTATTTT. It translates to CASSQDLGSTDTQYF.